A selection of T cell receptor beta chains follows, all from one sample in a study of cytomegalovirus exposure and HLA in healthy donors. Clones were read by immunoSEQ multiplex PCR, and TCRdb kept only the in-frame ones, dropping some. The table has 120,000 or so clones, approximately 72% seen once. Source material: PBMCs. All receptors come from a man aged 18 to 29 in good health and CMV-seronegative. Each CDR3 is given without its conserved first and last residue.

TRBV19	TRBJ1-6	ASSILFAGVSTSPLH
TRBV4-3	TRBJ1-3	ASSQVIRGNSGNTIY
TRBV30	TRBJ2-5	AWDPGRGETQY
TRBV4-1	TRBJ2-7	ASSLTSGISYEQY
TRBV4-2	TRBJ2-7	ASSQSPVDYEQY
TRBV6-5	TRBJ1-2	ASSYEGRGGYT
TRBV6-5	TRBJ2-3	ASRKGTDTQY
TRBV5-6	TRBJ2-5	ASSLVTSVETQY
TRBV4-3	TRBJ2-5	ASSRDRGLQETQY
TRBV6-1	TRBJ2-7	ASSASAGTGSYEQY
TRBV18	TRBJ2-2	ASSPRGPGDNTGELF
TRBV7-9	TRBJ1-1	ASSPRGEGNMNTEAF
TRBV27	TRBJ2-3	ASQAYVGSTDTQY
TRBV5-4	TRBJ2-7	ASSSAGAAYEQY
TRBV5-8	TRBJ2-1	ASSPYRTSGRIPSYNEQF
TRBV27	-	ASSLSPAGGSYEQY
TRBV6-5	TRBJ2-6	ASSQAANVLT
TRBV9	TRBJ1-2	ASSVLGQGNYGYT
TRBV28	TRBJ2-7	ASSSSGLAAREQY
TRBV4-3	TRBJ1-3	ASSQVASPSGNTIY
TRBV5-6	TRBJ2-1	ASSLPQVLAGTYNEQF
TRBV2	TRBJ1-1	ASNRFEQGTEAF
TRBV16	TRBJ1-1	ASSRRTDTEAF
TRBV2	TRBJ1-5	ASSYWGGQPQH
TRBV14	TRBJ2-5	ASSQELRSAQY
TRBV18	TRBJ2-7	ASSPGTGFEQY
TRBV29-1	TRBJ1-2	SVEDRGGYT
TRBV18	TRBJ2-3	ASSPLGGPVADTQY
TRBV7-9	TRBJ1-4	ASSLEGVTLF
TRBV28	TRBJ2-5	ASSKNRGTQY
TRBV25-1	TRBJ2-5	ASSPTGQQETQY
TRBV5-8	TRBJ2-3	ASSLAGTGGSDTQY
TRBV9	TRBJ1-1	ASSVDGNTEAF
TRBV14	TRBJ2-5	ASSQTIGETQY
TRBV11-2	TRBJ2-7	ASSLDPAGMIDEQY
TRBV28	TRBJ2-2	ASSRQPRNTGELF
TRBV14	TRBJ1-1	ASSPGLGTGIAEAF
TRBV15	TRBJ1-2	ATSRDVGADLYGYT
TRBV29-1	TRBJ1-6	SALPPGGVNSPLH
TRBV6-6	TRBJ1-4	ASSYTRDRANEKLF
TRBV25-1	TRBJ1-2	ASSELGVGWGYT